The present entry profiles one T cell receptor (beta chain) with its context. Its antigen is undetermined. Compared with germline, one end of the junction differs, possibly owing to a read error. This sample was taken from a study of cytomegalovirus exposure and HLA in healthy donors. With 60 Vbeta and 13 Jbeta primers, the PCR was carried out. The method was immunoSEQ multiplex PCR; TCRdb's version includes in-frame clones alone and lacks a portion of them. Of 180,000 or so clones listed, 70% to 85% are singletons. Findings and limits, study-wide: Indistinguishable V segments such as TRBV6-2 and TRBV6-3 were excluded. Most subjects' HLA-A and HLA-B alleles were reportedly predicted from TCR beta sequences. In vitro checks showed that three CMV-associated chains really do target CMV antigens. In a later analysis, DRB1 alleles had the most associated TCRs; HLA-C alleles the fewest.

This CDR3 has 15 amino acids. The germline gives CDR1 MGHRA, CDR2 YSYEKL. The rearrangement joins TRBV4-1 to TRBJ2-4, with 8 positions matching TRBD2. The clonotype was recovered from a woman aged 60-70 years in good health and CMV-seropositive. Input material: PBMCs. Here the CDR3 reads CASSQDASGLNSQYF. For the CDR3, the DNA is TGCGCCAGCAGCCAAGATGCTAGCGGGCTGAACAGTCAGTACTTC.